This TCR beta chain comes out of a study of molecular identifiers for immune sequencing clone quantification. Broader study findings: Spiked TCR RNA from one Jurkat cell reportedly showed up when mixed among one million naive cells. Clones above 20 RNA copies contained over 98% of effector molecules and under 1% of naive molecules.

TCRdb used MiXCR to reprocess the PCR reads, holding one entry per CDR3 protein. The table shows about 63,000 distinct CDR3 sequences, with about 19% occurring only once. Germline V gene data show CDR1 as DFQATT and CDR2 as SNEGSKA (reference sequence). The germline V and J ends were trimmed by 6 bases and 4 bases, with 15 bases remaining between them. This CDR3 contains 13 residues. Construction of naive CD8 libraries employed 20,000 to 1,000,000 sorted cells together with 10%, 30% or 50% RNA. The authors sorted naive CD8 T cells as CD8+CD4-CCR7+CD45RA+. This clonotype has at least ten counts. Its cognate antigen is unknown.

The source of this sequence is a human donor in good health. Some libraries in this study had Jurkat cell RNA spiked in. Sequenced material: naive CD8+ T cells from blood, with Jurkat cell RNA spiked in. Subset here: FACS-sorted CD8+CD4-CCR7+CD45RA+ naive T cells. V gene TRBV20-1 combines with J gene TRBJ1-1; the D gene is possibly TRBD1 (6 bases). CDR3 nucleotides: TGCAGTGCAACGGGACATCAGGGCACTGAAGCTTTCTTT. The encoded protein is CSATGHQGTEAFF.